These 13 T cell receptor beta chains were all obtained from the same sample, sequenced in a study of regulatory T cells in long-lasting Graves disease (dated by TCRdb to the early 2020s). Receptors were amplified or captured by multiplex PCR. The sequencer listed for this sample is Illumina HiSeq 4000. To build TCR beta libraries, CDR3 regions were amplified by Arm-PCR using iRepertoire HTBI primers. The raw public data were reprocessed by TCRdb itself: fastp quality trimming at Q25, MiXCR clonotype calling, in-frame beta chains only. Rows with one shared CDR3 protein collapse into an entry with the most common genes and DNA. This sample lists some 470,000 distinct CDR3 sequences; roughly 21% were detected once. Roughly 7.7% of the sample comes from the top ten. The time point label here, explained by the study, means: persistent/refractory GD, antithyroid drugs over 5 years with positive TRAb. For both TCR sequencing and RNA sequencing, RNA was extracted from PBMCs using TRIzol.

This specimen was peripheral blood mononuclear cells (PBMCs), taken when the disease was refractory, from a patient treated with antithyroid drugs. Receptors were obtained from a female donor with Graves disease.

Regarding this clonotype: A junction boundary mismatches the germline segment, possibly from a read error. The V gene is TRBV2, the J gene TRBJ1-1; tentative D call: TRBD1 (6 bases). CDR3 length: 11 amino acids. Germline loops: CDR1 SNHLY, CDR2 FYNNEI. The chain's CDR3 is CTSTDRPEAFF. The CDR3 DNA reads TGTACCAGCACCGACAGGCCTGAAGCTTTCTTT.

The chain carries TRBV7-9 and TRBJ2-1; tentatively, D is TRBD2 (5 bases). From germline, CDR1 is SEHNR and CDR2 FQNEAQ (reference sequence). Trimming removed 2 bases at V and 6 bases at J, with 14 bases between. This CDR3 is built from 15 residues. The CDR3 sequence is CASSLQSGRFNEQFF. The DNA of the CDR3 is TGTGCCAGCAGCTTACAAAGCGGTCGGTTCAATGAGCAGTTCTTC.

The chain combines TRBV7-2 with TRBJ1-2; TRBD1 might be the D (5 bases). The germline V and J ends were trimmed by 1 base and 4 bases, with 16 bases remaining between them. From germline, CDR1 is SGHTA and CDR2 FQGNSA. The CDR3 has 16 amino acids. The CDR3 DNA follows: TGTGCCAGCAGCTTAGTTCCTGGCGGGGGAACCTATGGCTACACCTTC. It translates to CASSLVPGGGTYGYTF.

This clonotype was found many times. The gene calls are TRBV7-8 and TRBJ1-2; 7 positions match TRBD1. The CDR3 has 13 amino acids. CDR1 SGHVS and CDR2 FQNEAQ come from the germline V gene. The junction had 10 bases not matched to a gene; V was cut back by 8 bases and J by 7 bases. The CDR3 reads CASRTDREGGYTF. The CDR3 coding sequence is TGTGCCAGCCGAACTGACAGGGAGGGTGGCTACACCTTC.

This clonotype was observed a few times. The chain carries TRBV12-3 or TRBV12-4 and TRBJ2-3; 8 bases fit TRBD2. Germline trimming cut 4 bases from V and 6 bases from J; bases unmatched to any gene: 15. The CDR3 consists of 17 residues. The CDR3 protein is CASSYPWVAGLRDTQYF. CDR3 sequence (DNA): TGTGCCAGCAGTTATCCTTGGGTAGCGGGACTGCGGGATACGCAGTATTTT.

CDR3 sequence: CATDGQGLLETQYF. CDR3 DNA sequence: TGTGCCACAGATGGACAGGGCCTCCTAGAGACCCAGTACTTC. The chain is built from TRBV15 and TRBJ2-5, with 8 positions matching TRBD1. After removal of 9 bases from V and 4 bases from J, the junction contained 10 bases not matched to a gene. CDR1 is LNHNV, CDR2 YYDKDF, per germline (reference sequence). This CDR3 has 14 residues.

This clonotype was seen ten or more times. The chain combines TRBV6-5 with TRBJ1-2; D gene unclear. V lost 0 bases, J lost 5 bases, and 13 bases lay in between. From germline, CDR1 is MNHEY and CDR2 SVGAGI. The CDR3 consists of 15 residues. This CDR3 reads CASSYSVQYPYGYTF. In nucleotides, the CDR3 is TGTGCCAGCAGTTACTCGGTACAGTACCCGTATGGCTACACCTTC.

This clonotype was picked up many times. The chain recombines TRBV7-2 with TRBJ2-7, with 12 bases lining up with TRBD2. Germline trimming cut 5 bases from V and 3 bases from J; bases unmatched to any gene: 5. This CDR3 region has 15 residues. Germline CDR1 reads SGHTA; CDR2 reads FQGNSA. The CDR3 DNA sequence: TGTGCCAGCAGCCCCACTAGCGGGGGGTACTACGAGCAGTACTTC. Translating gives CASSPTSGGYYEQYF. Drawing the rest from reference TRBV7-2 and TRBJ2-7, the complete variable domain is GAGVSQSPSNKVTEKGKDVELRCDPISGHTALYWYRQSLGQGLEFLIYFQGNSAPDKSGLPSDRFSAERTGGSVSTLTIQRTQQEDSAVYLCASSPTSGGYYEQYFGPGTRLTVT.

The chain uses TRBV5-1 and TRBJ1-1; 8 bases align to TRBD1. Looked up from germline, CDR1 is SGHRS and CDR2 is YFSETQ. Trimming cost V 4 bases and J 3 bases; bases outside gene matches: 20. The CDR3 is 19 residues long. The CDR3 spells CASSKTQTGQVGDDTEAFF. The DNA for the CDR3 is TGCGCCAGCAGCAAGACTCAAACGGGACAGGTAGGAGACGACACTGAAGCTTTCTTT.

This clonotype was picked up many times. CDR3 residues: CATSADYGYTF. As DNA, the CDR3 is TGTGCCACCAGCGCCGACTATGGCTACACCTTC. V and J are TRBV24-1 and TRBJ1-2; D is unresolved. CDR3 length: 11 residues. Per the germline V gene, CDR1 is KGHDR and CDR2 is SFDVKD. V shed 7 bases and J shed 3 bases, with 5 bases lying between them.

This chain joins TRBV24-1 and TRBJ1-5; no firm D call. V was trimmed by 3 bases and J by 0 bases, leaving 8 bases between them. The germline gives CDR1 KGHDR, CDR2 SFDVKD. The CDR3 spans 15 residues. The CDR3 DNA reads TGTGCCACCAGTGATAATCGGGATAGCAATCAGCCCCAGCATTTT. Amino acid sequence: CATSDNRDSNQPQHF.

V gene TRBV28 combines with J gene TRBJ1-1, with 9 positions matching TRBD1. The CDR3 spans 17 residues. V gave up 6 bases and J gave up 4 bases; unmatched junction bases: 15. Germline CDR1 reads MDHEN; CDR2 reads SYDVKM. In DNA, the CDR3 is TGTGCCAGCAGCGTTGCCGGGACAGGGTACCAGGGCACTGAAGCTTTCTTT. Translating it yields CASSVAGTGYQGTEAFF.

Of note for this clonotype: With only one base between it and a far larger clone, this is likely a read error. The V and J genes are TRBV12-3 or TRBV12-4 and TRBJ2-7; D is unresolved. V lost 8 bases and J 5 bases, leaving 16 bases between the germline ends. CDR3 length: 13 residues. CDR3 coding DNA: TGTGCCAGCGGTACGGGCAGCGTAAACGAGCAGTACTTC. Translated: CASGTGSVNEQYF.